One and the same sample provided the 26 T cell receptor beta chains below, sequenced in a study of T cell repertoires in cytomegalovirus infection. TCRdb fed the reads into MiXCR, producing one record per CDR3 protein. In the table there are 150,000 to 200,000 distinct CDR3 sequences, about 21% of which are singletons. Source material: PBMCs. The receptors were sampled from a human donor in good health (CMV status not recorded). Some clones in this sample may be carry-over from other donors' samples.

V and J are TRBV4-1 and TRBJ2-5; D possibly corresponds to TRBD2 (5 bases). The CDR3 is 15 amino acids. Trimming stripped 0 bases from V and 1 base from J, with 9 bases between. The germline gives CDR1 MGHRA, CDR2 YSYEKL. CDR3 nucleotide sequence: TGCGCCAGCAGCCAAGATCGCAGCGGCCAAGAGACCCAGTACTTC. It codes for CASSQDRSGQETQYF.

Worth noting for this clonotype: At one of its ends the junction is not consistent with the germline gene, which may arise from a read error. This chain links TRBV5-4 with TRBJ2-1; D call uncertain. This CDR3 contains 13 residues. Germline V gene sequence: CDR1 SGHNT, CDR2 YYREEE (reference sequence). CDR3 sequence reads: CASSPDSNNEQFF. The CDR3 bases are TGTGCCAGCAGCCCCGACTCCAACAATGAGCAGTTCTTC.

In regard to this clonotype: This may be a read error: a much more frequent sequence differs by one nucleotide. Given the absence of the conserved phenylalanine or tryptophan at the CDR3 end, a read error is likely. This chain joins TRBV19 and TRBJ2-1; 8 bases are shared with TRBD2. This CDR3 contains 13 residues. Germline assignment: CDR1 LNHDA and CDR2 SQIVND (reference sequence). V shed 9 bases, J shed 3 bases, and the junction held 4 bases outside the gene matches. CDR3 protein: CASATSGYNEQFV. For the CDR3, the DNA is TGTGCCAGCGCTACTAGCGGCTACAATGAGCAGTTCGTC.

The genes are TRBV5-1 and TRBJ2-3; D gene unclear. This CDR3 contains 14 residues. The V end was cut by 3 bases, the J end by 0 bases, with 8 bases between. Looked up from germline, CDR1 is SGHRS and CDR2 is YFSETQ. As DNA, the CDR3 is TGCGCCAGCAGCTGGACCCAGAGCACAGATACGCAGTATTTT. Protein product: CASSWTQSTDTQYF.

This clonotype was seen once. The rearrangement links TRBV7-2 to TRBJ2-1; possibly TRBD2 for D (6 bases). V was pared by 1 base and J by 8 bases, with 18 bases between. CDR3 size: 16 residues. The germline CDR1 and CDR2 sequences are SGHTA and FQGNSA. In DNA, the CDR3 is TGTGCCAGCAGCTTAGGAGGGTCATTGGCGGGGTATGAGCAGTTCTTC. This codes for CASSLGGSLAGYEQFF.

This clonotype was seen repeatedly, ten times or more. The rearrangement links TRBV7-2 to TRBJ2-6; D remains ambiguous. CDR3 length equals 13 residues. Trimming shortened V by 11 bases and J by 4 bases, and 12 bases separated the two germline ends. Germline CDR1 reads SGHTA; CDR2 reads FQGNSA. The CDR3 DNA reads as TGTGCCCAGTCGGGTTCCGGGGCCAACGTCCTGACTTTC. Its protein is CAQSGSGANVLTF.

This clonotype was counted at least ten times. The chain uses TRBV7-2 and TRBJ1-2; 9 nucleotides align to TRBD1. The germline CDR1 and CDR2 sequences are SGHTA and FQGNSA. V trimming: 5 bases; J trimming: 7 bases; junction bases outside the gene matches: 8. The CDR3 sequence is 14 residues long. CDR3: CASSRQGVIGGYTF. In nucleotides, the CDR3 is TGTGCCAGCAGCCGACAGGGGGTTATAGGTGGCTACACCTTC.

This clonotype was seen ten or more times. The chain has TRBV7-2 and TRBJ2-7; D tentatively reads TRBD1 or TRBD2 (5 bases each). V gave up 2 bases and J gave up 3 bases, with 11 bases separating them. In germline, CDR1 is SGHTA, CDR2 FQGNSA. This CDR3 has 14 amino acids. As DNA, the CDR3 is TGTGCCAGCAGCTTAATGGGGGTAGTCTACGAGCAGTACTTC. It translates to CASSLMGVVYEQYF.

In this sample, this clonotype turned up a few times. The CDR3 DNA reads as TGTGCCAGTAGTACAGGACGCGGCGACGAGCAGTACTTC. Translating it yields CASSTGRGDEQYF. This rearrangement joins TRBV19 to TRBJ2-7; no reliable D call. The CDR3 has 13 residues. Germline V CDR1 and CDR2: LNHDA, SQIVND (reference sequence). Trimming pared 4 bases from V and 5 bases from J, leaving 12 bases between. Supplemented by reference TRBV19 and TRBJ2-7, the full variable domain reads DGGITQSPKYLFRKEGQNVTLSCEQNLNHDAMYWYRQDPGQGLRLIYYSQIVNDFQKGDIAEGYSVSREKKESFPLTVTSAQKNPTAFYLCASSTGRGDEQYFGPGTRLTVT.

This chain connects TRBV7-6 to TRBJ1-4, with 7 bases lining up with TRBD1. Per the germline V gene, CDR1 is SGHVS and CDR2 is FNYEAQ. This CDR3 has 14 residues. V dropped 5 bases and J dropped 7; count of bases not matched to a gene: 7. The CDR3 nucleotides read TGTGCCAGCAGCCCGGGACAGCGAATTGAAAAACTGTTTTTT. It translates to CASSPGQRIEKLFF.

This clonotype appeared a single time. The junction departs from germline at one end; a sequencing error may be responsible. This chain joins TRBV20-1 and TRBJ1-4, with D hard to call. CDR1 and CDR2 from the germline V gene are DFQATT and SNEGSKA (reference sequence). The CDR3 contains 14 residues. The CDR3 DNA is TGCAGTGCTAGAGATGGGGTAGCTAATGAAAAACTGCTTTTT. Translating it yields CSARDGVANEKLLF.

As for this clonotype: One junction end disagrees with the germline gene, perhaps due to a read error. The chain couples TRBV5-4 to TRBJ2-3; D not certain. The CDR3 loop spans 13 amino acids. Germline CDR1 and CDR2: SGHNT and YYREEE (reference sequence). CDR3 coding DNA: TGTACCAGCAGCCCCTCCCGGACAGATACGCAGTATTTT. Translated: CTSSPSRTDTQYF.

The chain recombines TRBV29-1 with TRBJ2-1; 8 positions agree with TRBD1. CDR1 SQVTM and CDR2 ANQGSEA come from the germline V gene. Trimming took 2 bases from V and 7 from J; bases not matched to a gene: 7. The CDR3 is 14 amino acids. The CDR3 sequence: CSVERQGAKNEQFF. The CDR3 DNA is TGCAGCGTTGAACGCCAGGGGGCGAAGAATGAGCAGTTCTTC.

The table lists this clonotype with a few counts. The CDR3 region is CASSRQGSSNQPQHF. The CDR3 region has the DNA TGTGCCAGCAGCCGACAGGGGTCGAGCAATCAGCCCCAGCATTTT. The chain combines TRBV12-3 or TRBV12-4 with TRBJ1-5, with 8 positions matching TRBD1. The CDR3 extends over 15 amino acids. The ends lost 6 bases at V and 1 base at J; junction bases unmatched: 5.

This clonotype was seen only a few times. The chain employs TRBV27 and TRBJ1-2; 7 bases are a match to TRBD1. The germline V gene has CDR1 MNHEY and CDR2 SMNVEV (reference sequence). V lost 5 bases and J lost 11; bases outside the gene matches: 8. The CDR3 spans 12 residues. The CDR3 DNA reads as TGTGCCAGCAGTAGCAGACAGGGATCTTACACCTTC. This translates into CASSSRQGSYTF.

This chain connects TRBV7-3 to TRBJ2-1; TRBD1 matches at 7 bases. CDR1 SGHTA and CDR2 FQGTGA come from the germline V gene. V gave up 8 bases and J gave up 6 bases; unmatched junction bases: 7. The CDR3 has 13 residues. In DNA form, the CDR3 reads TGTGCCAGCTCTACAGGGGTCGGCAATGAGCAGTTCTTC. Translated: CASSTGVGNEQFF.

This clonotype was seen only a few times. The rearrangement uses TRBV30 and TRBJ2-3; 10 positions agree with TRBD2. The V gene's germline CDR1 is GTSNPN and CDR2 SVGIG (reference sequence). The CDR3 covers 16 residues. The V gene end was trimmed by 8 bases and the J gene end by 5 bases; junction bases not matched to a gene: 16. The CDR3 region has the DNA TGTGCCCTCCGGGGTGGAGCGGGAGGGCCGGGAGATACGCAGTATTTT. As protein: CALRGGAGGPGDTQYF.

V gene TRBV4-2 combines with J gene TRBJ1-1; no firm D call. Germline V lookup: CDR1 LGHNA, CDR2 YNFKEQ. The CDR3 loop spans 13 amino acids. Between the trimmed V and J ends, which lost 0 bases and 6 bases, there was a span of 8 bases. The CDR3 loop is CASSQDSAAEAFF. CDR3 in DNA: TGTGCCAGCAGCCAAGACAGTGCTGCTGAAGCTTTCTTT.

This clonotype was picked up a small number of times. This chain links TRBV5-6 with TRBJ2-1, with a possible D match to TRBD1 (5 bases). CDR1 and CDR2 from the germline V gene are SGHDT and YYEEEE. CDR3 length: 12 residues. With 4 bases removed from V and 13 bases from J, the gap between germline ends came to 15 bases. The CDR3 bases are TGTGCCAGCAGCCCCCGCGAGCAGGGACAGTTCTTC. Translated, it gives CASSPREQGQFF. The entire variable domain, with the rest obtained from reference TRBV5-6 and TRBJ2-1, is as follows: DAGVTQSPTHLIKTRGQQVTLRCSPKSGHDTVSWYQQALGQGPQFIFQYYEEEERQRGNFPDRFSGHQFPNYSSELNVNALLLGDSALYLCASSPREQGQFFGPGTRLTVL.

J is TRBJ1-5 and V is TRBV7-2; D gene uncertain. The CDR3 runs 16 residues. The V end lost 6 bases, the J end lost 6 bases, and 21 bases lay between the germline ends. Germline CDR1 is SGHTA and CDR2 is FQGNSA. Here the CDR3 reads CASSISFFGAGQPQHF. The DNA of the CDR3 is TGTGCCAGCAGTATCTCATTCTTTGGTGCGGGTCAGCCCCAGCATTTT.

This clonotype was observed many times. The chain has TRBV28 and TRBJ1-5, with 8 bases aligning to TRBD1. The junction had 4 bases not matched to a gene; V was cut back by 3 bases and J by 3 bases. Germline-derived CDR1 and CDR2 are MDHEN and SYDVKM. The CDR3 sequence is 15 residues long. The DNA of the CDR3 is TGTGCCAGCAGTTTGGCAGGGGGCTTCAATCAGCCCCAGCATTTT. This sequence encodes CASSLAGGFNQPQHF.

The rearrangement joins TRBV14 to TRBJ1-1, with D possibly TRBD1 on 5 matching bases. The germline V and J ends were trimmed by 6 bases and 0 bases, with 11 bases remaining between them. From germline, CDR1 is SGHDN and CDR2 FVKESK. This CDR3 contains 14 residues. For the CDR3, the DNA is TGTGCCAGCAGACGTGGACACCTGAACACTGAAGCTTTCTTT. It translates to CASRRGHLNTEAFF.

This clonotype was detected only a few times. The rearrangement joins TRBV29-1 to TRBJ2-7, with a possible D match to TRBD1 (6 bases). CDR3 length equals 14 residues. CDR1 is SQVTM and CDR2 is ANQGSEA in the germline V gene. Trimming shortened V by 3 bases and J by 2 bases, and 14 bases separated the two germline ends. The CDR3 region has the DNA TGCAGCGTTGATGGGGGACATGGCACCTACGAGCAGTACTTC. It encodes CSVDGGHGTYEQYF.

This clonotype has a count of ten or more. The chain recombines TRBV19 with TRBJ2-6, with D maybe TRBD2 (5 bases). Germline lookup yields CDR1 LNHDA and CDR2 SQIVND (reference sequence). The length of the CDR3 is 15 residues. V lost 4 bases and J lost 2, with 9 bases in between. The CDR3 sequence is CASSTTGAGANVLTF. CDR3 coding DNA: TGTGCCAGTAGTACCACCGGGGCTGGGGCCAACGTCCTGACTTTC. Combining the CDR3 with reference TRBV19 and TRBJ2-6 gives the whole variable domain DGGITQSPKYLFRKEGQNVTLSCEQNLNHDAMYWYRQDPGQGLRLIYYSQIVNDFQKGDIAEGYSVSREKKESFPLTVTSAQKNPTAFYLCASSTTGAGANVLTFGAGSRLTVL.

This clonotype was seen at least ten times. This chain joins TRBV7-6 and TRBJ2-5; 10 positions agree with TRBD2. This CDR3 contains 20 residues. The ends lost 1 base at V and 2 bases at J; junction bases unmatched: 16. The germline V gene encodes CDR1 SGHVS and CDR2 FNYEAQ. CDR3 in amino acids: CASSLEWVLSGGAGQETQYF. The CDR3 nucleotides are TGTGCCAGCAGCTTAGAATGGGTCCTGAGCGGGGGGGCCGGACAAGAGACCCAGTACTTC.

The chain couples TRBV6-6 to TRBJ2-7; perhaps TRBD1 as D (6 bases). Looked up from germline, CDR1 is MNHNY and CDR2 is SVGAGI (reference sequence). The CDR3 has 16 amino acids. Trimming removed 0 bases from V and 2 bases from J, with 14 bases in between. CDR3 sequence (DNA): TGTGCCAGCAGTTACTCGAAGTCAGGGGATCCCTACGAGCAGTACTTC. This gives the protein CASSYSKSGDPYEQYF.